This T cell receptor (beta chain) was recovered during a study of T cell responses to AZD1222 COVID-19 vaccine (TCRdb year 2021). About the investigation overall: A total of 233 trial participants underwent TCR sequencing, of whom 207 had received two doses of AZD1222 and roughly 26 had received two doses of the MenACWY control vaccine. Trial participants were enrolled by age into 18-55, 56-69 and 70-plus year subgroups, with approximately 150, 30 and 60 TCR-sequenced participants respectively.

The junction shows trimming of 4 bases on V and 5 bases on J, and the gene matches do not reach 4 bases of it. The germline V gene yields LGHNA for CDR1 and YNFKEQ for CDR2. Counted from cysteine to phenylalanine, this CDR3 has 14 amino acids. Left in the record is the CDR3 DNA by itself, 42 bases read in frame from the first base. Reading the label with the study, this specimen's time point is: baseline before first vaccination. The sample's treatment or condition label, in plain terms: meningococcal conjugate vaccine given as trial control. The vaccinee samples were drawn from two UK trials, COV001 and COV002, one of which was a single-blind randomized controlled phase 2/3 trial testing AZD1222 (ChAdOx1 nCoV-19) in healthy adults. Trial participant PBMC samples were collected at day 0 and day 28 after the second dose for TCRbeta chain sequencing. The CDR3 regions of human TCRbeta chains were analyzed by immunosequencing. Processing in the source paper ran as follows. TCRs in the repertoires were matched against a reference library of SARS-CoV-2-specific TCRs that had been generated with the MIRA antigen-specificity platform. Breadth was defined as the fraction of unique TCRs that were SARS-CoV-2-associated, and depth was defined as the fraction of total T cells that were SARS-CoV-2-associated. Using the MIRA data, every spike-specific TCR was mapped to the spike region that the TCR reacted to and assigned to either a CD4 or a CD8 class. Log10-transformed breadth and depth values were compared by one-way ANOVA with Sidak's multiple comparisons tests. In TCRdb, the immuneACCESS table is reduced to in-frame sequences with V and J assigned. These tables do not hold every clone; where another copy was compared, an unresolved V gene accounts for under half, and the others remain unexplained. That table furnishes V, J and clone size, whereas the DNA furnished D and trimming. Counted in this sample were around 100,000 clones; about 87% of them appeared once. 4.2% of the sample lies in the top ten.

As concerns this clone: What antigen it recognizes has not been identified. Base qualities are not recorded, but no much larger clone differs from it by a single base.

The paper's findings and limits, for the study overall: The whole spike protein was spanned by vaccine-associated CD4 TCRs, and dominant responses were seen in regions 160-218 and 743-854. Because no samples from the day 14 peak response were available, repertoires could be characterized only after the peak T cell response. The 56-69-year group was small, and its depth increase did not reach significance, likely because of low power. Participants were mostly white British, with more females than males. The authors suggested clonal diversity may have been underestimated. After two AZD1222 doses, spike-specific TCR breadth and depth were significantly higher than at day 0 and than in MenACWY recipients. Conclusions about previously exposed vaccinees are limited because only five to seven AZD1222 recipients were SARS-CoV-2 seropositive at baseline. Reportedly, close to half of the unique spike-specific TCRs recognized epitopes lying outside the regions that are mutated in the B.1.351 and B.1.1.7 variants.

The origin of this receptor is an adult in good health. The sample in question was peripheral blood, obtained on day 0 of MenACWY control vaccination. The chain uses TRBV4-2 and TRBJ1-5, and 8 bases in between align with TRBD1. The base sequence is TGTGCCAGCAGCCTCGGGACAGGTGATCAGCCCCAGCATTTT. Its translation is CASSLGTGDQPQHF.